These 29 T cell receptor beta chains came from one sample sequenced in a study of shared clonotypes between healthy human individuals. TCRdb's copy holds only in-frame clones and misses some; the assay was immunoSEQ multiplex PCR. The sample carries some 1 million clones, roughly 80% recorded once. The sample was memory CD4+ T cells sorted from blood. The subset: CD45RA-negative fraction. These receptors were collected from a man aged 18 to 30 in good health.

This clone was picked up a small number of times. This chain connects TRBV28 to TRBJ2-7; TRBD2 is a possible D gene (6 bases). CDR3 length: 14 amino acids. V lost 4 bases and J lost 9, with 19 bases in between. The germline V gene has CDR1 MDHEN and CDR2 SYDVKM. In DNA, the CDR3 is TGTGCCAGCAGTTCTCCCGCCGGGGGTGCGGTGCAGTACTTC. It translates to CASSSPAGGAVQYF. Drawing the rest from reference TRBV28 and TRBJ2-7, the complete variable domain is DVKVTQSSRYLVKRTGEKVFLECVQDMDHENMFWYRQDPGLGLRLIYFSYDVKMKEKGDIPEGYSVSREKKERFSLILESASTNQTSMYLCASSSPAGGAVQYFGPGTRLTVT.

This clone was seen a handful of times. V gene TRBV28 combines with J gene TRBJ1-5; D is unclear. Looked up from germline, CDR1 is MDHEN and CDR2 is SYDVKM. The CDR3 extends over 13 amino acids. Deletions cut 8 bases from V and 2 bases from J, with 10 bases between. The CDR3 here is CASLGGGNQPQHF. As DNA, the CDR3 is TGTGCCAGCCTGGGCGGGGGCAATCAGCCCCAGCATTTT.

The J gene is TRBJ2-6, the V gene TRBV5-1; perhaps TRBD1 as D (6 bases). Looked up from germline, CDR1 is SGHRS and CDR2 is YFSETQ. The CDR3 length is 15 residues. With 4 bases removed from V and 3 bases from J, the gap between germline ends came to 11 bases. CDR3 DNA: TGCGCCAGCAGCGTTCAGGGGTATGGGGCCAACGTCCTGACTTTC. Protein sequence: CASSVQGYGANVLTF.

The chain is built from TRBV5-1 and TRBJ1-1; 11 bases fit TRBD1. V was clipped by 0 bases and J by 0 bases; unmatched bases: 7. CDR1 SGHRS and CDR2 YFSETQ come from the germline V gene. This CDR3 spans 18 amino acids. The CDR3 reads CASSLDGTGGTMNTEAFF. As DNA, the CDR3 is TGCGCCAGCAGCTTGGATGGGACAGGGGGTACCATGAACACTGAAGCTTTCTTT.

This rearrangement joins TRBV19 to TRBJ2-2; D gene unclear. With 4 bases removed from V and 0 bases from J, the gap between germline ends came to 6 bases. Germline CDR1 is LNHDA and CDR2 is SQIVND (reference sequence). CDR3 length: 14 amino acids. CDR3: CASSRRTNTGELFF. The CDR3 DNA sequence: TGTGCCAGTAGTAGACGGACGAACACCGGGGAGCTGTTTTTT.

This clone showed up just a few times. This rearrangement joins TRBV5-1 to TRBJ1-1; maybe TRBD1 (6 bases). Deletions cut 4 bases from V and 5 bases from J, with 18 bases between. Germline-derived CDR1 and CDR2 are SGHRS and YFSETQ. This CDR3 contains 15 residues. For the CDR3, the DNA is TGCGCCAGCAGCAATCTAGAAGGGGGAAGGACTGAAGCTTTCTTT. It yields the protein CASSNLEGGRTEAFF.

This clone has a handful of counts. This rearrangement joins TRBV10-2 to TRBJ1-1; D remains ambiguous. Germline-derived CDR1 and CDR2 are WSHSY and SAAADI. The CDR3 length is 14 residues. The V gene lost 0 bases and the J gene lost 7 bases, with 12 bases spanning the gap. The CDR3 nucleotides read TGCGCCAGCAGTGAGTCGATGCTAGGGAGTGAAGCTTTCTTT. Protein product: CASSESMLGSEAFF.

The table lists this clone with a few counts. The V and J genes are TRBV5-8 and TRBJ1-5; D not resolved. Germline-derived CDR1 and CDR2 are SGHTS and YDEGEE. The CDR3 has 12 amino acids. V lost 4 bases to trimming and J lost 3 bases, with 5 bases between them. Here the CDR3 reads CASSPYNQPQHF. Written as DNA, the CDR3 is TGTGCCAGCAGCCCGTACAATCAGCCCCAGCATTTT.

This clone has only one observation. The chain uses TRBV6-5 and TRBJ1-2; no clear D gene. Germline-derived CDR1 and CDR2 are MNHEY and SVGAGI. V was cut by 6 bases and J by 3 bases, with 8 bases left in between. The CDR3 loop spans 12 amino acids. Here the CDR3 reads CASRRSYYGYTF. The CDR3 DNA follows: TGTGCCAGCAGGCGCAGCTACTATGGCTACACCTTC.

The chain has TRBV19 and TRBJ1-2; no clear D gene. CDR3 length equals 13 residues. The germline V gene has CDR1 LNHDA and CDR2 SQIVND (reference sequence). V dropped 8 bases and J dropped 4 bases, with 14 bases sitting between them. The CDR3 loop reads CASQVTESYGYTF. The CDR3 bases are TGTGCCAGTCAGGTTACAGAGTCCTATGGCTACACCTTC.

Details on this clone: A far larger clone differs by one base, so this is likely a read error. The chain carries TRBV6-5 and TRBJ1-6, with a possible D match to TRBD1 (5 bases). Germline CDR1 is MNHEY and CDR2 is SVGAGI. This CDR3 is built from 15 residues. The CDR3 region is CASSYSRQGNSPLRF. CDR3 bases: TGTGCCAGCAGTTACTCGCGTCAGGGAAATTCACCCCTCCGCTTT.

The V and J genes are TRBV2 and TRBJ2-2, with 9 bases identical to TRBD2. The CDR3 sequence is 19 residues long. Looked up from germline, CDR1 is SNHLY and CDR2 is FYNNEI. V dropped 3 bases and J dropped 0; count of bases not matched to a gene: 11. This chain's CDR3 is CASSDYFLAGIPNTGELFF. The CDR3 DNA follows: TGTGCCAGCAGTGATTATTTTCTAGCGGGAATCCCGAACACCGGGGAGCTGTTTTTT.

The chain links TRBV5-1 to TRBJ2-7, with a possible D match to TRBD2 (5 bases). Trimming took 4 bases from V and 5 from J, leaving 16 bases between them. The CDR3 runs to 14 residues. The germline CDR1 and CDR2 sequences are SGHRS and YFSETQ. The CDR3 DNA follows: TGCGCCAGCAGCCGCATGGAGAGGGTGAACGAGCAGTACTTC. It is translated as CASSRMERVNEQYF.

In nucleotides, the CDR3 is TGTGCCAGCAGCCGGCTGCGGGACAGGGAAAACTCTGGGGCCAACGTCCTGACTTTC. Translating gives CASSRLRDRENSGANVLTF. The genes are TRBV7-9 and TRBJ2-6, with 9 bases identical to TRBD1. The CDR3 has 19 residues. V shed 5 bases, J shed 0 bases, and the junction held 11 bases outside the gene matches. Germline CDR1 is SEHNR and CDR2 is FQNEAQ (reference sequence).

V gene TRBV4-1 combines with J gene TRBJ1-1; TRBD1 agrees at 9 bases. J was trimmed by 10 bases and V by 1 base; bases with no gene match: 4. This CDR3 region has 13 residues. Germline loops: CDR1 MGHRA, CDR2 YSYEKL. The chain's CDR3 is CASSQARQGGAFF. CDR3 bases: TGCGCCAGCAGCCAAGCCCGACAGGGGGGAGCTTTCTTT.

The J gene is TRBJ1-5, the V gene TRBV6-1; D gene unclear. The V end lost 1 base, the J end lost 3 bases, and 13 bases lay between the germline ends. In germline, CDR1 is MNHNS, CDR2 SASEGT. The CDR3 is 16 residues long. Here the CDR3 reads CASSEGTSGFNQPQHF. The CDR3 DNA is TGTGCCAGCAGTGAAGGGACCAGCGGATTCAATCAGCCCCAGCATTTT.

This chain uses TRBV7-2 with TRBJ1-4; 7 bases match TRBD1. V shed 2 bases and J 7 bases; nucleotides not matched to a gene: 7. CDR3 length: 15 residues. Looked up from germline, CDR1 is SGHTA and CDR2 is FQGNSA. The DNA of the CDR3 is TGTGCCAGCAGCTTAATTAAGGGACAGCTTGAAAAACTGTTTTTT. Its translation is CASSLIKGQLEKLFF.

This chain connects TRBV15 to TRBJ2-5, with 7 positions matching TRBD1. Trimming at V came to 6 bases and at J to 5 bases, leaving 9 bases not matched to a gene. The CDR3 is 14 amino acids. Germline values: CDR1 LNHNV, CDR2 YYDKDF (reference sequence). The CDR3 region has the DNA TGTGCCACCAGTCAACAGGGGAGAGGGGAGACCCAGTACTTC. Amino acid sequence: CATSQQGRGETQYF.

The table lists this clone with a few counts. The chain links TRBV18 to TRBJ2-7; 10 bases fit TRBD1. V was clipped by 5 bases and J by 3 bases; unmatched bases: 4. The germline V gene encodes CDR1 KGHSH and CDR2 LQKENI. The CDR3 loop spans 14 amino acids. The chain's CDR3 is CASSTTGGHYEQYF. CDR3 bases: TGTGCCAGCTCAACGACAGGGGGCCACTACGAGCAGTACTTC.

The V and J genes are TRBV2 and TRBJ2-2, with TRBD2 matching 9 bases. In germline, CDR1 is SNHLY, CDR2 FYNNEI. J was trimmed by 3 bases and V by 6 bases; bases with no gene match: 2. The CDR3 runs 14 residues. The CDR3 bases are TGTGCCAGCAGGGCTAGCGGGGACACCGGGGAGCTGTTTTTT. This translates into CASRASGDTGELFF.

V gene TRBV27 combines with J gene TRBJ2-1; the match to TRBD1 covers 10 bases. CDR1 is MNHEY and CDR2 is SMNVEV in the germline V gene (reference sequence). Trimming took 2 bases from V and 7 from J; bases not matched to a gene: 11. This CDR3 is 17 amino acids long. CDR3 region: CASSLMGQGRIRNEQFF. The CDR3 DNA sequence: TGTGCCAGCAGTTTAATGGGACAGGGGAGGATAAGGAATGAGCAGTTCTTC.

The gene calls are TRBV15 and TRBJ2-5; TRBD1 aligns across 9 bases. This CDR3 is built from 14 residues. V was pared by 9 bases and J by 1 base, with 6 bases of the junction left unmatched. CDR1 is LNHNV and CDR2 is YYDKDF in the germline V gene (reference sequence). The CDR3 DNA is TGTGCCACGACCGGGACAGGGCCCCAAGAGACCCAGTACTTC. Translated, it gives CATTGTGPQETQYF.

J is TRBJ1-5 and V is TRBV27; tentative D call: TRBD1 (6 bases). This CDR3 is built from 13 residues. Germline assignment: CDR1 MNHEY and CDR2 SMNVEV (reference sequence). V gave up 5 bases and J gave up 4 bases, with 9 bases separating them. The CDR3 DNA follows: TGTGCCAGCAGTAGGGGGGGGAATCAGCCCCAGCATTTT. Encoded protein: CASSRGGNQPQHF.

Comment on this clone: The same CDR3 also results from other DNA sequences found in this sample. The V and J genes are TRBV10-3 and TRBJ1-3, with D unresolved. Germline V gene data show CDR1 as ENHRY and CDR2 as SYGVKD. The CDR3 is 12 amino acids. Trimming cost V 3 bases and J 4 bases, with 4 bases left between them. This chain's CDR3 is CAISEGGNTIYF. CDR3 in DNA: TGTGCCATCAGTGAAGGGGGAAACACCATATATTTT.

The chain employs TRBV30 and TRBJ2-5, with D possibly matching TRBD2 (9 bases). V shed 5 bases and J shed 4 bases, with 17 bases lying between them. CDR1 is GTSNPN, CDR2 SVGIG, per germline (reference sequence). The CDR3 totals 14 residues. The CDR3 DNA is TGTGCCTGGGGACAGGGACTAGCCCCAGAGACCCAGTACTTC. It is translated as CAWGQGLAPETQYF.

This sequence joins TRBV28 and TRBJ2-5, with unresolved D. The DNA end lines up better with TRBJ2-7; the J call may be wrong. The germline gives CDR1 MDHEN, CDR2 SYDVKM. The CDR3 is made up of 14 amino acids. The CDR3: CASSFGSVSYEQYF. CDR3 bases: TGTGCCAGCAGTTTTGGGTCAGTCTCCTACGAGCAGTACTTC.

The chain is built from TRBV11-2 and TRBJ1-3, with a tentative D call TRBD1 (5 bases). V was cut by 5 bases and J by 10 bases, with 27 bases left in between. CDR1 and CDR2 from the germline V gene are SGHAT and FQNNGV. The CDR3 runs 17 residues. DNA of the CDR3: TGTGCCAGCAGCGCAAGCGGGCTGGGACTCACGACTAATACCATATATTTT. Translated, it gives CASSASGLGLTTNTIYF.

The rearrangement links TRBV6-6 to TRBJ1-1; tentatively, D is TRBD1 (5 bases). The CDR3 is 13 amino acids. CDR1 and CDR2 from the germline V gene are MNHNY and SVGAGI (reference sequence). V gave up 8 bases and J gave up 4 bases, with 14 bases separating them. CDR3 DNA sequence: TGTGCCAGCGCCCAGGGAATCGGCACTGAAGCTTTCTTT. As protein: CASAQGIGTEAFF.

The chain couples TRBV30 to TRBJ2-1; D is ambiguous. The CDR3 runs to 15 residues. CDR1 and CDR2 (germline): GTSNPN, SVGIG (reference sequence). The CDR3 loop is CALNTGPGVDNEQFF. In DNA, the CDR3 is TGTGCACTGAACACCGGGCCAGGTGTAGACAATGAGCAGTTCTTC.